Listed below are T cell receptor beta chains from one sample, sequenced in a study of blood T cell repertoires in COVID-19. Repertoires were generated with immunoSEQ multiplex PCR, while TCRdb's copy carries only in-frame clones and drops some. The table shows some 220,000 clones, with over 75% occurring only once. Input material: peripheral blood. These receptors were taken from a man aged 50-60 years with COVID-19, enrolled during active disease. Both conserved end residues are part of each CDR3. Fields, in order: D gene, V gene, clone size, J gene, CDR3 DNA, CDR3 protein. A D gene is named only where the DNA matches it firmly. Expanded clones get a size class; other rows say once, few or many, or leave the size out.

-,TRBV5-1,-,TRBJ1-6,TGCGCCAGCAGCTTGGGTCCAGGGTCTTATAATTCACCCCTCCACTTT,CASSLGPGSYNSPLHF
TRBD1,TRBV11-1,-,TRBJ2-3,TGTGCCAGCAGCCTCATGACAGGGACCACAGATACGCAGTATTTT,CASSLMTGTTDTQYF
TRBD1,TRBV6-2/TRBV6-3,-,TRBJ1-3,TGTGCCAGCAGTTACTCCGGGACAGGAGCGGGAAGCTTTGGAAACACCATATATTTT,CASSYSGTGAGSFGNTIYF
-,TRBV13,-,TRBJ2-7,TGTGCCAGCAGCTTAGGGGGAGGCTACGAGCAGTACTTC,CASSLGGGYEQYF
TRBD1,TRBV6-2/TRBV6-3,-,TRBJ2-5,TGTGCCAGCAGTTACGTCGGACAGGGGGAGACCCAGTACTTC,CASSYVGQGETQYF
-,TRBV19,-,TRBJ1-2,TGTGCCAGTAGGGGAGGGGTCGGCTACACCTTC,CASRGGVGYTF
TRBD1,TRBV18,-,TRBJ2-7,TGTGCCAGCTCACCAGGACAGGGGACCTACGAGCAGTACTTC,CASSPGQGTYEQYF
TRBD1,TRBV11-3,-,TRBJ2-1,TGTGCCAGCAGCTTAAGGGGGGGACAGGGTCGTAATGAGCAGTTCTTC,CASSLRGGQGRNEQFF
-,TRBV21-1,-,TRBJ1-6,TGTGCCAGCAGTCGGACAGGACTTACATTTAATTCACCCCTCCACTTT,CASSRTGLTFNSPLHF
-,TRBV12-3/TRBV12-4,-,TRBJ2-2,TGTGCCAGCAGTACATGGTGGTCCGGGGAGCTGTTTTTT,CASSTWWSGELFF
-,TRBV6-2/TRBV6-3,-,TRBJ2-3,TGTGCCAGCAGTTACCCCCTAGGCACAGATACGCAGTATTTT,CASSYPLGTDTQYF
-,TRBV5-4,-,TRBJ1-3,TGTGCCAGCAGCCCTCGCGCAGGACACTCTGGAAACACCATATATTTT,CASSPRAGHSGNTIYF
-,TRBV4-2,-,TRBJ2-3,TGTGCCAGCAGCCAAGAGTGGAGCCCTAGCACAGATACGCAGTATTTT,CASSQEWSPSTDTQYF
TRBD2,TRBV3-1/TRBV3-2,-,TRBJ2-5,TGTGCCAGCAGCCAAGATCCCAGCGGGGGAGCGGCCCAGTACTTC,CASSQDPSGGAAQYF
-,TRBV29-1,once,TRBJ2-3,TGCAGCGTTGCATCGGGTTCCCGCACAGATACGCAGTATTTT,CSVASGSRTDTQYF
TRBD1,TRBV5-1,once,TRBJ2-3,TGCGCCAGCAGCTTGGGGGGACAGAACACAGATACGCAGTATTTT,CASSLGGQNTDTQYF
TRBD1,TRBV9,-,TRBJ2-1,TGTGCCAGCAGCGTAGACCCCCAGGGGGCAATGTACAATGAGCAGTTCTTC,CASSVDPQGAMYNEQFF
TRBD1,TRBV27,-,TRBJ2-1,TGTGCCAGTGCCGACAGGGGGTCCTACAATGAGCAGTTCTTC,CASADRGSYNEQFF
-,TRBV7-2,-,TRBJ2-2,TGTGCCAGCAGCTTAGGCGGGGGCTGGGCCACCGGGGAGCTGTTTTTT,CASSLGGGWATGELFF
-,TRBV19,-,TRBJ1-3,TGTGCCAGTAGTTACTTCTCTGGAAACACCATATATTTT,CASSYFSGNTIYF
-,TRBV20-1,-,TRBJ1-6,TGCAGTGCTAGTACCCGGACTGGAAATTCACCCCTCCACTTT,CSASTRTGNSPLHF
-,TRBV7-9,-,TRBJ1-2,TGTGCCAGCAGCTTAGCGCAGGGAGGGTATGGCTACACCTTC,CASSLAQGGYGYTF
TRBD2,TRBV4-1,-,TRBJ2-2,TGCGCCAGCAGCCCCGCTAGCGGGGGGGTGAAGAACACCGGGGAGCTGTTTTTT,CASSPASGGVKNTGELFF
-,TRBV18,-,TRBJ2-1,TGTGCCAGCTCACCGGGCCTTTACAATGAGCAGTTCTTC,CASSPGLYNEQFF
TRBD1,TRBV6-5,-,TRBJ2-3,TGTGCCAGCAGCAGAACAGGGGGTAGCACAGATACGCAGTATTTT,CASSRTGGSTDTQYF
-,TRBV28,-,TRBJ1-2,TGTGCCAGCAGTTTTGCGCCTTATGGCTACACCTTC,CASSFAPYGYTF
-,TRBV3-1/TRBV3-2,-,TRBJ1-1,TGTGCCAGCAGCCAAAGGGGGAAAGCTTTCTTT,CASSQRGKAFF
-,TRBV27,-,TRBJ1-5,TGTGCCAGCAGCTCCCGGGGGGCTTCCAATCAGCCCCAGCATTTT,CASSSRGASNQPQHF
TRBD1,TRBV9,-,TRBJ2-5,TGTGCCAGCAGCGACGGACAGGGCCAAGAGACCCAGTACTTC,CASSDGQGQETQYF
TRBD1,TRBV20-1,-,TRBJ1-2,TGCAGTGCTAGTTCTGGGACAGGGGGCTATGGCTACACCTTC,CSASSGTGGYGYTF
-,TRBV13,-,TRBJ2-2,TGTGCCAGCAGCTTCAGGGAATACACCGGGGAGCTGTTTTTT,CASSFREYTGELFF
-,TRBV4-1,-,TRBJ2-2,TGCGCCAGCAGCCAAGTGCAGGGGCCCACCGGGGAGCTGTTTTTT,CASSQVQGPTGELFF